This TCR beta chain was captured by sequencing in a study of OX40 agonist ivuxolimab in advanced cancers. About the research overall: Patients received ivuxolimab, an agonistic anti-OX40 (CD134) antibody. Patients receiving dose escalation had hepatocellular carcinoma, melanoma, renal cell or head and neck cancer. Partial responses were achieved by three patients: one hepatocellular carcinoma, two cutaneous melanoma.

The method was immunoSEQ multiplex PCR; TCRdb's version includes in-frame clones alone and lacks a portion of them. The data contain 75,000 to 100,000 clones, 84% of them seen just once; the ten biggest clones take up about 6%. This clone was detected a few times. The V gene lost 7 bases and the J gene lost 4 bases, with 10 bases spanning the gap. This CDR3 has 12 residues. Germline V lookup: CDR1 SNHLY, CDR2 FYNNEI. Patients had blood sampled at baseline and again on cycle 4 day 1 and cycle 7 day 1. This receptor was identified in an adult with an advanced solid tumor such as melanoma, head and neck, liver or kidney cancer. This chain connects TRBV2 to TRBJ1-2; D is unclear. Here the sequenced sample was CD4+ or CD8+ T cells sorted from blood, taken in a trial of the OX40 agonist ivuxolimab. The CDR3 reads CASTEGFYGYTF. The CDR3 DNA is TGTGCCAGCACGGAGGGTTTCTATGGCTACACCTTC.